These T cell receptor beta chains were read from a single sample in a study of shared clonotypes between healthy human individuals. Assay: immunoSEQ multiplex PCR; the TCRdb copy retains only in-frame clones and omits some. The table shows about 1.1 million clones, with roughly 80% occurring only once. Material: memory CD4+ T cells from PBMCs. Receptor source: a man aged 18 to 35 in good health. Some clones in this sample may be carry-over from other donors' samples. Each CDR3 is given with its conserved first and last residue. D genes are given only for firm matches.

TRBD1,TRBV29-1,CSVELPGQDLYEQYF
TRBD2,TRBV7-2,CASSLMTSGSYEQYF
TRBD2,TRBV6-4,CASSSGTSGPGTDTQYF
-,TRBV14,CASSQDGSYGYTF
-,TRBV7-2,CASSSHLMFNYGYTF
-,TRBV11-2,CASSPSLGLASYTGELFF
TRBD1,TRBV7-3,CASSLGRGQDTKETQYF
-,TRBV5-1,CASSLYSENTGELFF
-,TRBV28,CASSSGGGGTQPQHF
-,TRBV7-8,CASSFSGENEKLFF
TRBD2,TRBV28,CASSLGVAGGSDTQYF
-,TRBV6-1,CASSRGTNEKLFF
TRBD2,TRBV7-9,CASSSPSGRVTGELFF
-,TRBV5-1,CASSLADWADTQYF
-,TRBV11-2,CASSTGIGNTIYF
-,TRBV5-1,CASSLGGARDGELFF
TRBD2,TRBV11-2,CASSPGLAGETQYF
-,TRBV7-9,CASSLDPGSRGEQYF
TRBD1,TRBV6-4,CASSPTGENTEAFF
TRBD2,TRBV7-6,CASSLERAGGGEQFF
-,TRBV11-2,CASSLGGPAYEQYF
TRBD1,TRBV2,CASSGNRGNEQFF
TRBD1,TRBV2,CASRIQGTTDTQYF
TRBD1,TRBV28,CASRPGTGGFNEQFF
-,TRBV9,CASSVPRGTDTQYF
TRBD1,TRBV18,CASSQTGVVNEQFF
-,TRBV27,CASRPPGEPGARELFF
TRBD2,TRBV7-2,CASSSLSSGRRYNEQFF
-,TRBV7-2,CASSLQTGVEAFF
TRBD1,TRBV9,CASSAHGTAYNEQFF
-,TRBV10-3,CAISPSSNENLFF
TRBD1,TRBV5-4,CASTPDRGRLAFF
-,TRBV11-2,CASSLTLRYEQYF
-,TRBV7-3,CASSSTRASDTQYF
-,TRBV11-2,CASSPDRVQPQHF
-,TRBV6-5,CASKKQTNTGELFF
TRBD2,TRBV23-1,CANLKFTASGVIDTQYF
TRBD1,TRBV7-2,CASSGRDRVYNEQFF
-,TRBV5-1,CASSSRLRESAKNIQYF
TRBD1,TRBV30,CAWNRDRGSPQFF
-,TRBV30,CAWGRDGNQPQHF
-,TRBV6-5,CASSQPADSTDTQYF
-,TRBV4-2,CASSPYGSADDTDTQYF
-,TRBV7-2,CASSLFKGAGYEQYF
-,TRBV5-1,CASSLAIGGYTEAFF
TRBD2,TRBV27,CASSSVGGVGAQYF
TRBD1,TRBV30,CAWDRMLGTGYNEQFF
-,TRBV5-1,CASSWGEKAFF
-,TRBV7-6,CASSLLKGSEQYF
-,TRBV2,CASSGQLNTEAFF
TRBD1,TRBV2,CASRGALQGLVETQYF
TRBD2,TRBV28,CASSFGSGGINEQFF
-,TRBV19,CASSMGGDTDTQYF
-,TRBV2,CASSPIPGNYEQYF